The T cell receptor beta chain described here comes from a study of beta chain features in type 1 diabetes. CD45RO/CCR7/CD25/CD127/CD95/CD27 separated CD4+ naive, central memory, regulatory and stem cell-like memory cells by sorting. Germline V CDR1 and CDR2: SGDLS, YYNGEE. The V gene lost 4 bases and the J gene lost 2 bases, with 12 bases spanning the gap. The CDR3 covers 14 residues. The entirety of the isolated RNA underwent reverse transcription, so expressed TCRB transcripts were sequenced. The table came from immunoSEQ multiplex PCR; TCRdb's copy has only in-frame clones and leaves some out. The table includes 350,000 to 400,000 clones, roughly 15% detected once.

This receptor was identified in a woman under 30 in good health. The gene calls are TRBV9 and TRBJ1-2, with a weak D call TRBD1 (6 bases). Material for sequencing was naive CD4+ T cells from blood. CDR3 in DNA: TGTGCCAGCAGCCCCCCTACAGGGAACTATGGCTACACCTTC. Its translation is CASSPPTGNYGYTF.